This passage covers 20 T cell receptor beta chains from one sample sequenced in a study of post-analysis software for immune sequencing data. Study-level findings and limits: Controls had lower frequencies than patients of 4 or 5 TRBV segments, which included TRBV5-6, TRBV5-1 and TRBV20-1.

These receptors have no known antigen. The authors incorporated unique molecular identifiers into the TCR beta cDNA libraries. TCRdb reanalysed the PCR reads using MiXCR and keeps one entry per CDR3 protein. The sample lists more than 450,000 distinct CDR3 sequences; about 40% were seen once. Sample: blood. The source is a girl aged 5 to 17 with multiple sclerosis.

The rearrangement joins TRBV10-3 to TRBJ2-3; D uncertain. There are 16 residues in the CDR3. Germline V gene data show CDR1 as ENHRY and CDR2 as SYGVKD. V was shortened by 4 bases and J by 0 bases, with 14 bases between the two germline ends. DNA of the CDR3: TGTGCCATCAGTGCCTGGCAGGCTACTAGCACAGATACGCAGTATTTT. It specifies CAISAWQATSTDTQYF.

The chain joins TRBV12-3 or TRBV12-4 to TRBJ2-1, with D possibly TRBD2 on 7 matching bases. The V end lost 6 bases, the J end lost 8 bases, and 20 bases lay between the germline ends. There are 15 residues in the CDR3. In nucleotides, the CDR3 is TGTGCCAGCAGATTAACCACAGGGAGGGGTGATGAGCAGTTCTTC. It specifies CASRLTTGRGDEQFF.

The rearrangement links TRBV29-1 to TRBJ2-7, with 9 positions matching TRBD1. Unmatched junction bases numbered 6, after V lost 6 bases and J lost 3 bases. The CDR3 has 13 residues. Germline V gene sequence: CDR1 SQVTM, CDR2 ANQGSEA. Here the CDR3 reads CSVTGTGIYEQYF. CDR3 in DNA: TGCAGCGTAACCGGGACAGGGATCTACGAGCAGTACTTC.

The chain has TRBV7-6 and TRBJ2-6; no clear D gene. Trimming took off 1 base at V and 0 bases at J, with 7 bases between the two ends. The CDR3 loop spans 16 amino acids. Germline CDR1 and CDR2: SGHVS and FNYEAQ. The chain's CDR3 is CASSLEGSSGANVLTF. The CDR3 DNA sequence: TGTGCCAGCAGCTTAGAGGGTTCCTCTGGGGCCAACGTCCTGACTTTC. The full variable domain, completed using reference TRBV7-6 and TRBJ2-6, is GAGVSQSPRYKVTKRGQDVALRCDPISGHVSLYWYRQALGQGPEFLTYFNYEAQQDKSGLPNDRFSAERPEGSISTLTIQRTEQRDSAMYRCASSLEGSSGANVLTFGAGSRLTVL.

The chain employs TRBV4-2 and TRBJ1-2, with D unclear. The CDR3 runs to 14 residues. Germline loops: CDR1 LGHNA, CDR2 YNFKEQ. Between the trimmed V and J ends, which lost 0 bases and 6 bases, there was a span of 11 bases. CDR3 nucleotide sequence: TGTGCCAGCAGCCAAGATGCCCGGACTCATGGCTACACCTTC. As protein: CASSQDARTHGYTF.

This CDR3 reads CASKTGVGSETQYF. CDR3 sequence (DNA): TGTGCCAGTAAAACAGGGGTCGGTTCAGAGACCCAGTACTTC. The chain has TRBV19 and TRBJ2-5, with TRBD1 matching over 7 bases. The CDR3 covers 14 residues. Germline V gene lookup returns CDR1 LNHDA and CDR2 SQIVND (reference sequence). With V trimmed by 7 bases and J by 4 bases, 9 bases remained unmatched.

There are a few counts of this clonotype. V gene TRBV5-1 combines with J gene TRBJ1-2, with D tentatively TRBD1 (6 bases). The CDR3 extends over 14 amino acids. Trimming pared 4 bases from V and 3 bases from J, leaving 13 bases between. Germline V CDR1 and CDR2: SGHRS, YFSETQ. The CDR3, as DNA: TGCGCCAGCAGCCTTTTACGACAGGACTATGGCTACACCTTC. Residues: CASSLLRQDYGYTF.

The V and J genes are TRBV2 and TRBJ2-7, with TRBD2 identical over 9 bases. Per germline, CDR1 SNHLY and CDR2 FYNNEI. The CDR3 runs 14 residues. J gave up 3 bases and V 9 bases, and 9 bases lay outside the gene matches. The CDR3 is CASRTAGGRYEQYF. CDR3 nucleotide sequence: TGTGCCAGTAGGACCGCGGGAGGGCGCTACGAGCAGTACTTC.

The chain employs TRBV12-3 or TRBV12-4 and TRBJ1-1; weak D call: TRBD1 (5 bases). The CDR3 has 14 amino acids. The V end lost 4 bases, the J end lost 4 bases, and 13 bases lay between the germline ends. CDR3 amino acids: CASSSRDGSTEAFF. CDR3 nucleotide sequence: TGTGCCAGCAGTTCCCGGGACGGTAGCACTGAAGCTTTCTTT.

The chain recombines TRBV30 with TRBJ2-5; 9 positions agree with TRBD2. CDR1 is GTSNPN and CDR2 is SVGIG in the germline V gene (reference sequence). This CDR3 has 16 amino acids. Trimming at V came to 4 bases and at J to 2 bases, leaving 11 bases not matched to a gene. CDR3 sequence: CAWITPSSGVQETQYF. CDR3 nucleotide sequence: TGTGCCTGGATCACCCCCTCTAGCGGGGTACAAGAGACCCAGTACTTC.

This clonotype was detected once. J is TRBJ1-1 and V is TRBV12-3 or TRBV12-4; tentative D call: TRBD1 (5 bases). There are 13 residues in the CDR3. The ends were cut back, 7 bases at V and 0 bases at J, with 9 bases in the middle. The CDR3 region is CASNQGLNTEAFF. The CDR3 bases are TGTGCCAGCAACCAGGGCTTGAACACTGAAGCTTTCTTT.

The chain couples TRBV20-1 to TRBJ2-7, with D possibly matching TRBD1 (5 bases). Germline CDR1 DFQATT, CDR2 SNEGSKA (reference sequence). V was clipped by 2 bases and J by 2 bases, with 13 bases between them. There are 14 residues in the CDR3. This chain's CDR3 is CSARMPGITYEQYF. The CDR3 nucleotides are TGCAGTGCTAGAATGCCAGGGATTACCTACGAGCAGTACTTC.

In its sample, this clonotype was seen once. V is TRBV5-1 and J is TRBJ2-5, with TRBD2 matching over 10 bases. The J call may be faulty, since TRBJ2-7 better matches the DNA end. Germline CDR1 SGHRS, CDR2 YFSETQ. The CDR3 sequence is 16 residues long. The CDR3 protein is CASSSTPTSGTYEQYF. The DNA of the CDR3 is TGCGCCAGCAGCTCAACACCAACTAGCGGGACCTACGAGCAGTACTTC.

The chain has TRBV7-8 and TRBJ2-4; TRBD1 aligns across 9 bases. The DNA end is more similar to TRBJ2-7, so the J call may be wrong. The germline V gene has CDR1 SGHVS and CDR2 FQNEAQ. The CDR3 is 14 residues long. The CDR3 reads CASSLDRGLYEQYF. The CDR3, as DNA: TGTGCCAGCAGCTTAGACAGGGGGCTATACGAGCAGTACTTC.

The chain carries TRBV29-1 and TRBJ2-7, with a weak D call TRBD1 (5 bases). This CDR3 spans 11 amino acids. Trimming left V 7 bases short and J 3 bases short, with 10 bases between. Germline-derived CDR1 and CDR2 are SQVTM and ANQGSEA. CDR3 amino acids: CSATGDYEQYF. The CDR3 nucleotides read TGCAGCGCCACAGGAGACTACGAGCAGTACTTC.

The rearrangement joins TRBV4-1 to TRBJ2-1, with D unclear. The germline V and J ends were trimmed by 3 bases and 8 bases, with 17 bases remaining between them. CDR3 length equals 15 residues. The germline V gene has CDR1 MGHRA and CDR2 YSYEKL. CDR3 bases: TGCGCCAGCAGCCACCCAGGCAATCGCGTGGATGAGCAGTTCTTC. It encodes CASSHPGNRVDEQFF.

The V and J genes are TRBV20-1 and TRBJ2-4; no clear D. This CDR3 spans 14 amino acids. CDR1 is DFQATT and CDR2 is SNEGSKA in the germline V gene (reference sequence). The V and J ends lost 3 bases and 0 bases respectively, with 9 bases between them. CDR3 residues: CSASWWGAKNIQYF. The CDR3 nucleotides are TGCAGTGCTAGCTGGTGGGGAGCCAAAAACATTCAGTACTTC.

The chain links TRBV11-3 to TRBJ2-1, with D hard to call. CDR1 and CDR2 (germline): SGHNT, YENEEA. Trimming removed 0 bases from V and 6 bases from J, with 6 bases in between. The CDR3 has 13 amino acids. In DNA, the CDR3 is TGTGCCAGCAGCTTAGAGGCTAGCAATGAGCAGTTCTTC. Protein: CASSLEASNEQFF.

The chain has TRBV12-3 or TRBV12-4 and TRBJ2-6; 8 bases map to TRBD1. The CDR3 runs to 14 residues. V lost 7 bases and J lost 4; bases outside the gene matches: 3. CDR3 nucleotide sequence: TGTGCCAGCACGGACAGGGTCGGGGCCAACGTCCTGACTTTC. This gives the protein CASTDRVGANVLTF.

This chain links TRBV20-1 with TRBJ2-3; TRBD2 might be the D (6 bases). The CDR3 consists of 14 residues. V was shortened by 0 bases and J by 4 bases, with 11 bases between the two germline ends. Germline lookup yields CDR1 DFQATT and CDR2 SNEGSKA (reference sequence). In DNA, the CDR3 is TGCAGTGCTAGAGATGGAGGGAGACCAGATACGCAGTATTTT. This encodes CSARDGGRPDTQYF.